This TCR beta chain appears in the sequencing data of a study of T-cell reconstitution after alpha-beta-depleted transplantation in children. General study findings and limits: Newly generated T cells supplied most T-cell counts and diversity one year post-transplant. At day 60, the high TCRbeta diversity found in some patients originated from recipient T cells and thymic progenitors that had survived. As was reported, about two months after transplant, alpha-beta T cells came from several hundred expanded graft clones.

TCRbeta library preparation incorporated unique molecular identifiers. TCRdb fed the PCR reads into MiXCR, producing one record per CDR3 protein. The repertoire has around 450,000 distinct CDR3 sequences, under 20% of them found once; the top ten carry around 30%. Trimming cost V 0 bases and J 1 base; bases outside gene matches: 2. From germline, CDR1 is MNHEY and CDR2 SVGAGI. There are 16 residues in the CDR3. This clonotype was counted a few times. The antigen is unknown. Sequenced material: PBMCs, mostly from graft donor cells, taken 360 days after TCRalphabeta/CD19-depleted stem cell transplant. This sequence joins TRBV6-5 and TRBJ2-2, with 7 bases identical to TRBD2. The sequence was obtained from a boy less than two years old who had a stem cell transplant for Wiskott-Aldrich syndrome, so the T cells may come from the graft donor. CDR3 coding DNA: TGTGCCAGCAGTTACTCTCGGGGGGTGAACACCGGGGAGCTGTTTTTT. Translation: CASSYSRGVNTGELFF.